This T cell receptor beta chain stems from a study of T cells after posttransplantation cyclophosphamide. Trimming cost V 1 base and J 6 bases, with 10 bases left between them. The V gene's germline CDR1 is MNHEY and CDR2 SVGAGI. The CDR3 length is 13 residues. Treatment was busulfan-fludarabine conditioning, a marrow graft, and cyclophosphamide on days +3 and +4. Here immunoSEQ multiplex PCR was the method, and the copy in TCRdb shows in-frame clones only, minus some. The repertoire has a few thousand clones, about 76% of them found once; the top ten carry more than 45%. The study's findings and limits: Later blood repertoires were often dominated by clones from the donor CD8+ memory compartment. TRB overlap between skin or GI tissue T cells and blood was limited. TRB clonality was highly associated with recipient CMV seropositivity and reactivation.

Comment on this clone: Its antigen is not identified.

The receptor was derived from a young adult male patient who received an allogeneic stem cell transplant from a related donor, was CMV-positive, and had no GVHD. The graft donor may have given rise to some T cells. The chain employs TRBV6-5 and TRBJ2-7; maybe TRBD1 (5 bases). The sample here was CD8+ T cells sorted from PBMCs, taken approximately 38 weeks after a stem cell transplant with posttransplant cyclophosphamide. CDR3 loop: CASSYYPGREQYF. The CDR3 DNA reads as TGTGCCAGCAGTTACTACCCAGGGCGCGAGCAGTACTTC.